This entry concerns a single T cell receptor (beta chain). RNA was extracted with the RNeasy kit, and a quantity of 0.5 to 1 ug was reverse transcribed using random hexamers. TCRdb fed the immunoSEQ multiplex PCR reads into MiXCR, producing one record per CDR3 protein. Of about 80,000 distinct CDR3 sequences listed, about 93% are singletons. These data belong to a study of CD8 T cells in Susac syndrome. Peripheral blood CD8+ and CD4+ T cells were profiled by TCR beta sequencing. TEMRA cells were enriched by FACS, and CD4+ and CD8+ T cells were negatively isolated. Specimen: CD8+ T cells from PBMCs. The receptor was derived from a human donor in good health.

The CDR3 sequence is CATSRDRSANTEAFF. CDR3 nucleotide sequence: TGTGCCACCAGCAGAGATCGGTCTGCAAACACTGAAGCTTTCTTT. V and J are TRBV15 and TRBJ1-1, with D unresolved. The germline gives CDR1 LNHNV, CDR2 YYDKDF (reference sequence). V was pared by 0 bases and J by 2 bases, with 10 bases between. This CDR3 contains 15 residues.